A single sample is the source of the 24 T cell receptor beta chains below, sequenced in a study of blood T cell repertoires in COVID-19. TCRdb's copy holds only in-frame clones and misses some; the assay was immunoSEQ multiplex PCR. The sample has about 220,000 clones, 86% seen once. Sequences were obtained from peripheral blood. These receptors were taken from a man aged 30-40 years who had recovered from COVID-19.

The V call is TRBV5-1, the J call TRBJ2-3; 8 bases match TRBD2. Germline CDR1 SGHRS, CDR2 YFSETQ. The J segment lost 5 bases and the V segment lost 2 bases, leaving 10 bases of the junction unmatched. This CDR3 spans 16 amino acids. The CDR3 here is CASSFRLAQRGDTQYF. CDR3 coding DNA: TGCGCCAGCAGCTTCCGACTAGCGCAAAGAGGAGATACGCAGTATTTT.

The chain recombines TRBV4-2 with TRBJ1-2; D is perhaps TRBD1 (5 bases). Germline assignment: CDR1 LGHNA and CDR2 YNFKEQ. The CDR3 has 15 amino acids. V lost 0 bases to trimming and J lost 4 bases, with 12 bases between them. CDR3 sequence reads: CASSQDTTRVYGYTF. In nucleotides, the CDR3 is TGTGCCAGCAGCCAAGATACGACCAGGGTCTATGGCTACACCTTC.

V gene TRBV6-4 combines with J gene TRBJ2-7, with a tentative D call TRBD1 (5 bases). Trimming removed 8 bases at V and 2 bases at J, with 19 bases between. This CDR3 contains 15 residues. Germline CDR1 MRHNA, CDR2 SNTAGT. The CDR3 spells CASPKRAGRPYEQYF. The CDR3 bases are TGTGCCAGCCCGAAAAGGGCAGGGCGCCCCTACGAGCAGTACTTC.

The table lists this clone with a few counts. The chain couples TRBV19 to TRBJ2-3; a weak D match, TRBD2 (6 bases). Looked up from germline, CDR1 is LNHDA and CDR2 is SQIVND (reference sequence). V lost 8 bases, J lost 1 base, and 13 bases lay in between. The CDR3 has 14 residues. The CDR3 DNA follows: TGTGCCAGTGACCTCGGGGGAGGCACAGATACGCAGTATTTT. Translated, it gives CASDLGGGTDTQYF.

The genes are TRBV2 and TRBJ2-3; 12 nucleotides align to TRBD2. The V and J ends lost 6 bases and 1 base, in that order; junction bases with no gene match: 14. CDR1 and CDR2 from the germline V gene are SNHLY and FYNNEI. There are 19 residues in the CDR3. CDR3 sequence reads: CASSLLAGGDRRGTDTQYF. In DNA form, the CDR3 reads TGTGCCAGCAGCCTACTAGCGGGGGGCGATAGGCGGGGCACAGATACGCAGTATTTT.

CDR3: CASSLLPRTDTQYF. For the CDR3, the DNA is TGTGCCAGCAGCTTGCTTCCGCGGACAGATACGCAGTATTTT. The chain is built from TRBV5-6 and TRBJ2-3, with unresolved D. Trimming stripped 1 base from V and 3 bases from J, with 9 bases between. The germline V gene encodes CDR1 SGHDT and CDR2 YYEEEE. The CDR3 has 14 residues. The whole variable domain, filled in from reference TRBV5-6 and TRBJ2-3, reads DAGVTQSPTHLIKTRGQQVTLRCSPKSGHDTVSWYQQALGQGPQFIFQYYEEEERQRGNFPDRFSGHQFPNYSSELNVNALLLGDSALYLCASSLLPRTDTQYFGPGTRLTVL.

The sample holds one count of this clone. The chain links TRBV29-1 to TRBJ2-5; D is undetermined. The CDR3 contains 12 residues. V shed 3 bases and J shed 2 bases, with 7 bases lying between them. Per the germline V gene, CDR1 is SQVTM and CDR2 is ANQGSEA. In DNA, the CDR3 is TGCAGCGTTGACGTGCTACAAGAGACCCAGTACTTC. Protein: CSVDVLQETQYF.

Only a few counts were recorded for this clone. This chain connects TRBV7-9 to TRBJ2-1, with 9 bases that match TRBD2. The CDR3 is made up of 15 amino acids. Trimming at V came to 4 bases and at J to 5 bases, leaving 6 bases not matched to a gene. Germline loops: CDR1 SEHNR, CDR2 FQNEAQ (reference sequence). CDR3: CASSSGLAGNNEQFF. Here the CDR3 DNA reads TGTGCCAGCAGCTCCGGGCTAGCGGGGAACAATGAGCAGTTCTTC.

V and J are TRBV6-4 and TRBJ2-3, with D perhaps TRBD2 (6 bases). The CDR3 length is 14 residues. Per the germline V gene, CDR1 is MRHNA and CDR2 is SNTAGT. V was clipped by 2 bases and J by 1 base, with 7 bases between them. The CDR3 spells CASSDQRGTDTQYF. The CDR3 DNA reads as TGTGCCAGCAGTGACCAGCGGGGCACAGATACGCAGTATTTT.

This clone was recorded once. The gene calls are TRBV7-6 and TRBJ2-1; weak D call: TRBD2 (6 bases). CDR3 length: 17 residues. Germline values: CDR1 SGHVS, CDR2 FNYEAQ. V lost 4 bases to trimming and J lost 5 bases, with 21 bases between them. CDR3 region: CASSSPPAGGVHNEQFF. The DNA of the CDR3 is TGTGCCAGCAGCTCACCTCCCGCAGGAGGGGTGCACAATGAGCAGTTCTTC.

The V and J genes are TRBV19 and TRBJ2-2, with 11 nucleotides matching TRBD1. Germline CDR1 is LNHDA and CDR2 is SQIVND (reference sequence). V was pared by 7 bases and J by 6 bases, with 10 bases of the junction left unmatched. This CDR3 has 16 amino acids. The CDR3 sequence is CASTVDRGRPPGELFF. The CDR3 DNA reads TGTGCCAGTACCGTGGACAGGGGGCGACCTCCCGGGGAGCTGTTTTTT.

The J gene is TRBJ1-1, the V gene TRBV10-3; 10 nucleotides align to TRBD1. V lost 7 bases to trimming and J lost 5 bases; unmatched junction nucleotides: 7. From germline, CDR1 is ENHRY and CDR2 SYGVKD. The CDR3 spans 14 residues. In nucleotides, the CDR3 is TGTGCCATCACAAAGGACAGGGGGGGGACTGAAGCTTTCTTT. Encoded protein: CAITKDRGGTEAFF.

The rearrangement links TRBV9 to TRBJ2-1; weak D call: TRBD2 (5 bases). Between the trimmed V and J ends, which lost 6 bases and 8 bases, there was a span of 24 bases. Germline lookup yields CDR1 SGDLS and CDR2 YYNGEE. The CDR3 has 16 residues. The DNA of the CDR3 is TGTGCCAGCACCTCGGGTCCGGGTTCCTCCGGGGATGAGCAGTTCTTC. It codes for CASTSGPGSSGDEQFF.

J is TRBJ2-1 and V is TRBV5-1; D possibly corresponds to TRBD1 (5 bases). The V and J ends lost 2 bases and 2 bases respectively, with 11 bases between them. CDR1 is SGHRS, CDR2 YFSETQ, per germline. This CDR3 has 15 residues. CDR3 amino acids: CASSLGANPYNEQFF. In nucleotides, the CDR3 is TGCGCCAGCAGCTTAGGGGCTAACCCCTACAATGAGCAGTTCTTC.

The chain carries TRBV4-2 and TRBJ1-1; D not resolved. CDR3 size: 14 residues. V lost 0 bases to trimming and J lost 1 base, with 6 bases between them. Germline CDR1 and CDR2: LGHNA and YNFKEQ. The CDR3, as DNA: TGTGCCAGCAGCCAAGATGAGTCGAACACTGAAGCTTTCTTT. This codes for CASSQDESNTEAFF.

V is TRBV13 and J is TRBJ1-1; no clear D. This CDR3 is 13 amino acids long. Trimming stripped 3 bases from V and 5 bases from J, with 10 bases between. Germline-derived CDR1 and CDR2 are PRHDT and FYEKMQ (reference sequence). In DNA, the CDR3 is TGTGCCAGCAGCTTTGCCCGAGGGACTGAAGCTTTCTTT. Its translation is CASSFARGTEAFF.

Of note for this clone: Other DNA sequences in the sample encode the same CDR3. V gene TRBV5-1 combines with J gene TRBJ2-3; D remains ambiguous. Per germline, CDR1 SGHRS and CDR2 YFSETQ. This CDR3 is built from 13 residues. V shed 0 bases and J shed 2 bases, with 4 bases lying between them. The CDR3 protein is CASSLAVTDTQYF. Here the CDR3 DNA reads TGCGCCAGCAGCTTGGCGGTCACAGATACGCAGTATTTT. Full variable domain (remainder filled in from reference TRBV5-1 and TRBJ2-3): KAGVTQTPRYLIKTRGQQVTLSCSPISGHRSVSWYQQTPGQGLQFLFEYFSETQRNKGNFPGRFSGRQFSNSRSEMNVSTLELGDSALYLCASSLAVTDTQYFGPGTRLTVL.

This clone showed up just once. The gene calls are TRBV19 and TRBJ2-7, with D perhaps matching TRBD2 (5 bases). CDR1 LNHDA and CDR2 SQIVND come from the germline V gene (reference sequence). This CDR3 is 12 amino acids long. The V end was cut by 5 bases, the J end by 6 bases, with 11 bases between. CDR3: CASSEGLGEQYF. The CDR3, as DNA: TGTGCCAGTAGTGAGGGATTGGGCGAGCAGTACTTC.

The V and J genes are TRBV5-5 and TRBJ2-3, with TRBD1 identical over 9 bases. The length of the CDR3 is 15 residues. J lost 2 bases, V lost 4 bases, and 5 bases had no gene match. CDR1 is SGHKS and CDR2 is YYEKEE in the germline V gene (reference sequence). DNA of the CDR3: TGTGCCAGCAGCCCGGGACAGGGTGACACAGATACGCAGTATTTT. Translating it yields CASSPGQGDTDTQYF.

For the CDR3, the DNA is TGTGCCAGCAGCTTAGAGCCTAGCGGGGGGGTATCTAAGTACGAGCAGTACTTC. Amino acids: CASSLEPSGGVSKYEQYF. The genes are TRBV7-6 and TRBJ2-7, with 12 bases that match TRBD2. Trimming took 1 base from V and 4 from J; bases not matched to a gene: 11. This CDR3 has 18 amino acids. Germline CDR1 SGHVS, CDR2 FNYEAQ.

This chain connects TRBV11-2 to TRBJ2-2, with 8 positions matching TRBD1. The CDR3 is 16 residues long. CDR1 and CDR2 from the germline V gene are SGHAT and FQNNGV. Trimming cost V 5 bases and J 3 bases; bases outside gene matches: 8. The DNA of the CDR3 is TGTGCCAGCAGCGGGCGGACAGGGTACGACACCGGGGAGCTGTTTTTT. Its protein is CASSGRTGYDTGELFF.

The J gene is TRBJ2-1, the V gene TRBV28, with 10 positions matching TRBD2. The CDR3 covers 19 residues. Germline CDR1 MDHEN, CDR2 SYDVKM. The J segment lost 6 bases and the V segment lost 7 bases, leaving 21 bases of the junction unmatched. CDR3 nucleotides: TGTGCCAGCAAGAACCCCCTCCTTGCCTCTAGCGGGGGCCGCAATGAGCAGTTCTTC. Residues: CASKNPLLASSGGRNEQFF.

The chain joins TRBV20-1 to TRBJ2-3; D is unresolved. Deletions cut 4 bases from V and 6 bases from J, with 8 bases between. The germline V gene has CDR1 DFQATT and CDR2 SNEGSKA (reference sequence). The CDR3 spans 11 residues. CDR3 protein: CSANVADTQYF. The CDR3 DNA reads TGCAGTGCTAATGTTGCGGATACGCAGTATTTT.

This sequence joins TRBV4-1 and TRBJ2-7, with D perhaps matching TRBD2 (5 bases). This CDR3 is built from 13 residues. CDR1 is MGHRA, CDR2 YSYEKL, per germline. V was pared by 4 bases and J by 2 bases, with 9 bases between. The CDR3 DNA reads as TGCGCCAGCAGCCTTGAGGGTCCCTACGAGCAGTACTTC. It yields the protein CASSLEGPYEQYF.